This TCR beta chain comes out of a study of beta chain features in type 1 diabetes. This clone has more than one count but fewer than ten. The antigen remains undetermined. Trimming shortened V by 2 bases and J by 2 bases, and 10 bases separated the two germline ends. Germline-derived CDR1 and CDR2 are MNHEY and SVGAGI. CDR3 length: 14 amino acids. Study-level findings and limits: In comparison with healthy donors, patients had naive, central memory and Treg TCRB repertoires that appeared more similar. There were fewer insertions and more deletions at the VDJ junctions of type 1 diabetes patients. Cells expressing TCR highly could be over-represented by cDNA sequencing. When Type 1 diabetes patients were examined, their TCRB CDR3s proved moderately but significantly shorter in all four CD4+ subsets.

cDNA synthesis used the whole RNA isolate, giving expressed TCRB sequences. Measured with immunoSEQ multiplex PCR; TCRdb has only the in-frame clones, and not every one. The table includes 250,000 or so clones, approximately 15% detected once. The sample taken for sequencing was naive CD4+ T cells from blood. The clonotype comes from a man aged 30 to 39 with type 1 diabetes. V gene TRBV6-5 combines with J gene TRBJ2-7; tentatively, D is TRBD1 (5 bases). The CDR3 protein is CASSYPTETYEQYF. CDR3 DNA: TGTGCCAGCAGTTACCCGACAGAAACCTACGAGCAGTACTTC.